This paragraph covers one TCR beta chain sequence. The data were produced by immunoSEQ multiplex PCR, yet TCRdb's version contains in-frame clones alone and is incomplete. The sample lists 100,000 to 130,000 clones, 82% occurring once. This sample was included in a study of control samples from healthy donors and cancer patients. This CDR3 is built from 17 residues. The ends lost 5 bases at V and 4 bases at J; junction bases unmatched: 12. Per germline, CDR1 KGHDR and CDR2 SFDVKD. The chain combines TRBV24-1 with TRBJ1-2; TRBD1 aligns across 10 bases. This receptor was taken from a man between 18 and 35 years old in good health. Sequenced: blood. The CDR3 coding sequence is TGTGCCACCAGTGGTCTCGGGACAGGGGATAAGAGCTATGGCTACACCTTC. Amino acids: CATSGLGTGDKSYGYTF.